These T cell receptor beta chains were read from a single sample in a study of CD8+ T cells in alopecia areata. Clones were sequenced by immunoSEQ multiplex PCR, and TCRdb holds only the in-frame ones, with some missing. The sample gives over 200,000 clones, 50% to 60% of which show up once; 0.45% is in the top ten. The material sequenced was CD4+ T cells sorted from blood, taken at week 0. Receptors originate from a human donor with alopecia areata. Both conserved end residues are part of each CDR3. D genes are given only for firm matches. Only some rows state a clone size, as once, few, many or a class for expanded clones.

D gene,J gene,V gene,clone size,CDR3 protein,CDR3 DNA
.,TRBJ1-6,TRBV27,.,CASGLTYNSPLHF,TGTGCCAGCGGTTTAACTTATAATTCACCCCTCCACTTT
.,TRBJ1-1,TRBV28,once,CASSLRYEAFF,TGTGCCAGCAGTTTACGGTATGAAGCTTTCTTT
TRBD2,TRBJ2-5,TRBV11-2,.,CASSLEKAGGPKTQYF,TGTGCCAGCAGCTTAGAAAAAGCGGGAGGGCCAAAGACCCAGTACTTC
.,TRBJ2-1,TRBV14,.,CASSRLGLRLNEQFF,TGTGCCAGCAGCCGACTGGGACTCCGTCTCAATGAGCAGTTCTTC
.,TRBJ2-3,TRBV6-1,.,CASSRVPSSTDTQYF,TGTGCCAGCAGTAGAGTGCCATCTAGCACAGATACGCAGTATTTT
.,TRBJ2-3,TRBV5-1,.,CASKDSTDTQYF,TGCGCCAGCAAGGACAGCACAGATACGCAGTATTTT
TRBD1,TRBJ2-2,TRBV6-1,.,CASSRGQDGELFF,TGTGCCAGCAGTAGGGGGCAGGACGGGGAGCTGTTTTTT
TRBD2,TRBJ2-3,TRBV7-8,few,CASNRGGRTDTQYF,TGTGCCAGCAACCGGGGGGGCCGGACAGATACGCAGTATTTT
.,TRBJ1-4,TRBV9,once,CASSVADEKLFF,TGTGCCAGCAGCGTAGCCGACGAAAAACTGTTTTTT
.,TRBJ2-1,TRBV30,.,CAWSVLHNGEQFF,TGTGCCTGGAGTGTCCTCCACAACGGTGAGCAGTTCTTC
TRBD1,TRBJ1-5,TRBV15,.,CATSRASGGYSNQPQHF,TGTGCCACCAGCAGAGCTTCAGGGGGATATAGCAATCAGCCCCAGCATTTT
.,TRBJ1-5,TRBV30,.,CAWTRGANQPQHF,TGTGCCTGGACCAGGGGAGCTAATCAGCCCCAGCATTTT
.,TRBJ1-4,TRBV10-3,.,CAISDREGEKLFF,TGTGCCATCAGTGACAGGGAGGGTGAAAAACTGTTTTTT
.,TRBJ1-2,TRBV7-2,.,CASSAPGTIYGYTF,TGTGCCAGCAGCGCCCCCGGGACAATCTATGGCTACACCTTC
.,TRBJ2-1,TRBV27,.,CASRPEVGSYNEQFF,TGTGCCAGCAGGCCCGAGGTGGGGTCCTACAATGAGCAGTTCTTC
.,TRBJ2-7,TRBV9,.,CASSEGLGASYEQYF,TGTGCCAGCAGCGAGGGGTTGGGGGCATCCTACGAGCAGTACTTC
.,TRBJ2-7,TRBV5-4,.,CASSLGSTSGRSYEQYF,TGTGCCAGCAGCTTGGGGAGCACCTCAGGGCGCTCCTACGAGCAGTACTTC
TRBD1,TRBJ1-1,TRBV18,.,CASSPEAGGQGFF,TGTGCCAGCTCACCAGAGGCAGGGGGGCAGGGTTTCTTT
.,TRBJ2-3,TRBV27,.,CAVGTYPGTDTQYF,TGTGCCGTAGGGACCTATCCTGGCACAGATACGCAGTATTTT
.,TRBJ1-2,TRBV11-2,.,CASSPLPGRRGFGYTF,TGTGCCAGCAGCCCGCTCCCCGGACGCCGAGGGTTTGGCTACACCTTC
.,TRBJ2-3,TRBV5-1,.,CASSAQGFRTDTQYF,TGCGCCAGCAGCGCACAGGGTTTTCGCACAGATACGCAGTATTTT
.,TRBJ1-1,TRBV23-1,.,CASSLAGENTEAFF,TGCGCCAGCAGTCTCGCAGGGGAGAACACTGAAGCTTTCTTT
.,TRBJ1-2,TRBV6-5,few,CASISGGPERYGYTF,TGTGCCAGCATCTCCGGCGGACCGGAACGCTATGGCTACACCTTC
TRBD1,TRBJ1-1,TRBV4-1,.,CASSRPGGAAPEAFF,TGCGCCAGCAGCCGACCAGGGGGCGCGGCCCCTGAAGCTTTCTTT
TRBD1,TRBJ1-5,TRBV4-1,few,CASSQEGDRGTQPQHF,TGCGCCAGCAGCCAAGAAGGGGACAGGGGGACTCAGCCCCAGCATTTT
TRBD1,TRBJ1-4,TRBV7-8,.,CASSPQTGVGGTNEKLFF,TGTGCCAGCAGCCCCCAGACAGGGGTGGGGGGAACTAATGAAAAACTGTTTTTT
.,TRBJ1-1,TRBV11-2,few,CASSLTGMNTEAFF,TGTGCCAGCAGCTTAACTGGCATGAACACTGAAGCTTTCTTT
.,TRBJ1-1,TRBV6-5,.,CASSYSLLGLTEAFF,TGTGCCAGCAGTTACTCCTTACTGGGACTCACTGAAGCTTTCTTT
.,TRBJ2-2,TRBV7-8,.,CASSLLVSTGELFF,TGTGCCAGCAGCCTACTAGTGTCCACCGGGGAGCTGTTTTTT
TRBD1,TRBJ2-1,TRBV7-9,few,CATSPGQGFSEQFF,TGTGCCACCTCCCCGGGACAGGGGTTTTCTGAGCAGTTCTTC
.,TRBJ2-1,TRBV5-1,.,CASSLEARTYNEQFF,TGCGCCAGCAGCTTGGAAGCCCGGACCTACAATGAGCAGTTCTTC
TRBD2,TRBJ2-5,TRBV25-1,.,CASSEIAGVGETQYF,TGTGCCAGCAGTGAAATAGCGGGAGTGGGAGAGACCCAGTACTTC
.,TRBJ2-6,TRBV30,.,CAWRHSGANVLTF,TGTGCCTGGAGACACTCTGGGGCCAACGTCCTGACTTTC
.,TRBJ2-2,TRBV27,few,CASSTGENTGELFF,TGTGCCAGCAGTACTGGGGAAAACACCGGGGAGCTGTTTTTT
.,TRBJ2-5,TRBV5-1,.,CASSLGGQPQETQYF,TGCGCCAGCAGCTTGGGCGGACAGCCCCAAGAGACCCAGTACTTC
TRBD1,TRBJ2-4,TRBV7-6,.,CASSHRTGGGNIQYF,TGTGCCAGCAGCCACAGGACAGGGGGCGGCAACATTCAGTACTTC
.,TRBJ1-2,TRBV29-1,.,CSVEDGNGYTF,TGCAGCGTTGAAGATGGGAATGGCTACACCTTC